This TCR beta chain was sequenced during a study of blood T cell repertoires in COVID-19. The overall study: The analysed material was cDNA or gDNA that came from T cells, B-cell-depleted T cells, or PBMCs.

Germline CDR1 is KGHDR and CDR2 is SFDVKD. Trimming left V 4 bases short and J 4 bases short, with 9 bases between. The CDR3 has 13 residues. In the original analysis: For nucleated cells, counts were estimated from reference gene primer amplification. The data were produced by immunoSEQ multiplex PCR, yet TCRdb's version contains in-frame clones alone and is incomplete. Clone size and V and J calls were adopted from that table, with D and trimming inferred from the DNA. This sample has just over 300,000 clones, with nearly 90% found just once. This sequence originates from a woman in her twenties or thirties with COVID-19, enrolled during active disease. The chain is built from TRBV24-1 and TRBJ1-2; D unclear. Material: peripheral blood. CDR3 sequence: CATSEAGAYGYTF. The CDR3 DNA reads as TGTGCCACCAGTGAAGCCGGAGCCTATGGCTACACCTTC.